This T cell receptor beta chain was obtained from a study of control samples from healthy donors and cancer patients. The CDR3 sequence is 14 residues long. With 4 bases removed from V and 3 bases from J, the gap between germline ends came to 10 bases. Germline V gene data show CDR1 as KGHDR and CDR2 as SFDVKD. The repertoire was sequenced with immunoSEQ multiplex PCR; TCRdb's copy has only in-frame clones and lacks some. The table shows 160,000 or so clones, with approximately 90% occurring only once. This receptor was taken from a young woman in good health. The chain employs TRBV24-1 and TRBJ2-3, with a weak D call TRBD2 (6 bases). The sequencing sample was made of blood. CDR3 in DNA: TGTGCCACCAGTGAGCAGCGGGCGACAGATACGCAGTATTTT. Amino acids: CATSEQRATDTQYF.